The next 11 T cell receptor beta chains were all read from a single sample in a study of control samples from healthy donors and cancer patients. Some clones are missing from TCRdb's copy, which holds only in-frame ones; the method was immunoSEQ multiplex PCR. The sample yields just over 150,000 clones, 85% to 95% seen once. Sequencing input: blood. The receptor source for this set is a man aged 45-60 years in good health.

V usage is TRBV6-5 and J usage is TRBJ2-7, with D possibly TRBD1 on 5 matching bases. This CDR3 contains 14 residues. V dropped 2 bases and J dropped 2 bases, with 10 bases sitting between them. Germline V gene lookup returns CDR1 MNHEY and CDR2 SVGAGI. In nucleotides, the CDR3 is TGTGCCAGCAGTTACACCAGGGCCCCCTACGAGCAGTACTTC. Its protein is CASSYTRAPYEQYF.

The V gene is TRBV5-1, the J gene TRBJ1-5; D ambiguous. Germline lookup yields CDR1 SGHRS and CDR2 YFSETQ. The length of the CDR3 is 16 residues. V lost 0 bases and J lost 0, with 10 bases in between. The DNA of the CDR3 is TGCGCCAGCAGCTTGGAGGGAGGGCTTAGCAATCAGCCCCAGCATTTT. Its translation is CASSLEGGLSNQPQHF. The full variable domain, with the rest looked up from reference TRBV5-1 and TRBJ1-5, is KAGVTQTPRYLIKTRGQQVTLSCSPISGHRSVSWYQQTPGQGLQFLFEYFSETQRNKGNFPGRFSGRQFSNSRSEMNVSTLELGDSALYLCASSLEGGLSNQPQHFGDGTRLSIL.

J is TRBJ1-2 and V is TRBV5-1; no reliable D call. The germline V and J ends were trimmed by 0 bases and 6 bases, with 9 bases remaining between them. Germline CDR1 is SGHRS and CDR2 is YFSETQ. The CDR3 is 13 amino acids. In DNA, the CDR3 is TGCGCCAGCAGCTTGGCCCCCGGAAATGGCTACACCTTC. This codes for CASSLAPGNGYTF.

The rearrangement joins TRBV10-1 to TRBJ2-4, with 7 bases matching TRBD1. The germline gives CDR1 WNHNN, CDR2 SYGVQD (reference sequence). This CDR3 is 15 amino acids long. V was clipped by 2 bases and J by 3 bases; unmatched bases: 4. CDR3 DNA: TGCGCCAGCAGTGAGAACAGGGGCGGCAAAAACATTCAGTACTTC. Encoded protein: CASSENRGGKNIQYF.

This clone was recorded once. V and J are TRBV25-1 and TRBJ2-2, with 8 bases aligning to TRBD1. Germline V lookup: CDR1 MGHDK, CDR2 SYGVNS. The CDR3 runs to 13 residues. Germline trimming cut 4 bases from V and 7 bases from J; bases unmatched to any gene: 2. The CDR3 sequence is CASSGQGIGELFF. The CDR3 coding sequence is TGTGCCAGCAGTGGACAGGGGATCGGGGAGCTGTTTTTT.

J is TRBJ2-3 and V is TRBV15; D tentatively reads TRBD1 or TRBD2 (5 bases each). Trimming took 3 bases from V and 13 from J, leaving 17 bases between them. The CDR3 loop spans 13 amino acids. Germline CDR1 is LNHNV and CDR2 is YYDKDF (reference sequence). The CDR3 protein is CATSSRDGGWKYF. CDR3 bases: TGTGCCACCAGCAGTAGGGACGGCGGGTGGAAGTATTTT.

The rearrangement links TRBV6-5 to TRBJ1-5; D might be TRBD1 (5 bases). Germline assignment: CDR1 MNHEY and CDR2 SVGAGI. The CDR3 spans 12 residues. V gave up 10 bases and J gave up 9 bases, with 16 bases separating them. This CDR3 is CATYRPARPQHF. CDR3 nucleotides: TGTGCCACTTACAGGCCGGCACGGCCCCAGCATTTT.

The chain uses TRBV18 and TRBJ1-1; D unresolved. The germline V and J ends were trimmed by 5 bases and 0 bases, with 13 bases remaining between them. The CDR3 spans 15 residues. Germline CDR1 reads KGHSH; CDR2 reads LQKENI. CDR3: CASSTLTLMNTEAFF. CDR3 bases: TGTGCCAGCTCAACTTTGACACTTATGAACACTGAAGCTTTCTTT. Full variable domain (remainder filled in from reference TRBV18 and TRBJ1-1): NAGVMQNPRHLVRRRGQEARLRCSPMKGHSHVYWYRQLPEEGLKFMVYLQKENIIDESGMPKERFSAEFPKEGPSILRIQQVVRGDSAAYFCASSTLTLMNTEAFFGQGTRLTVV.

This chain links TRBV11-2 with TRBJ2-2; TRBD2 is a possible D gene (5 bases). CDR1 is SGHAT, CDR2 FQNNGV, per germline. The V gene lost 3 bases and the J gene lost 8 bases, with 10 bases spanning the gap. The CDR3 spans 13 residues. The CDR3 coding sequence is TGTGCCAGCAGCTTTCTTCGGGATGGGGAGCTGTTTTTT. Its protein product is CASSFLRDGELFF.

The V call is TRBV5-1, the J call TRBJ2-7; 8 positions agree with TRBD1. V shed 4 bases and J 6 bases; nucleotides not matched to a gene: 9. CDR3 size: 14 residues. The V gene's germline CDR1 is SGHRS and CDR2 YFSETQ. Here the CDR3 reads CASSQGQGTGEQYF. Written as DNA, the CDR3 is TGCGCCAGCAGCCAAGGACAGGGTACGGGCGAGCAGTACTTC.

This clone turned up a few times. V usage is TRBV5-1 and J usage is TRBJ1-6; D is ambiguous. V was cut by 0 bases and J by 10 bases, with 17 bases left in between. Per the germline V gene, CDR1 is SGHRS and CDR2 is YFSETQ. The CDR3 totals 16 residues. CDR3 in amino acids: CASSLVAVRMGSPLHF. CDR3 nucleotides: TGCGCCAGCAGCTTGGTGGCCGTCCGGATGGGCTCACCCCTCCACTTT. The full variable domain, rest sourced from reference TRBV5-1 and TRBJ1-6, is KAGVTQTPRYLIKTRGQQVTLSCSPISGHRSVSWYQQTPGQGLQFLFEYFSETQRNKGNFPGRFSGRQFSNSRSEMNVSTLELGDSALYLCASSLVAVRMGSPLHFGNGTRLTVT.